The entry below describes one TCR beta chain. Data came from immunoSEQ multiplex PCR; TCRdb stores just in-frame clones and leaves some out. The table includes about 250,000 clones, 87% detected once. The data originate from a study of blood T cell repertoires in COVID-19. This CDR3 has 15 residues. The material sequenced was peripheral blood. This chain connects TRBV21-1 to TRBJ1-2; no DNA check was done on the table's D call, TRBD1. TRBV21-1 is noted as a pseudogene. The receptor comes from a man between 18 and 35 years old with active or convalescent COVID-19. In nucleotides, the CDR3 is TGTGCCAGATCAACCAGGGGAATTGTGCTTCATGGCTACACCTTC. Protein: CARSTRGIVLHGYTF.